The 6 T cell receptor beta chains below were found in one sample sequenced in a study of Graves' ophthalmopathy and Graves' hyperthyroidism. Using RNA transcripts, the TCR beta CDR3 regions were amplified. An opening RT-PCR round employed HTBI primers and preceded a second-round multiplex PCR. TCRdb re-analysed the multiplex PCR reads in MiXCR, keeping a single row per CDR3 protein. The table shows about 480,000 distinct CDR3 sequences, with approximately 15% occurring only once. The material sequenced was blood. These receptors originate from a woman under 40 with Graves' ophthalmopathy.

The chain is built from TRBV6-1 and TRBJ2-5; D remains unclear. V lost 6 bases, J lost 4 bases, and 15 bases lay in between. The CDR3 loop spans 14 amino acids. Germline V gives CDR1 MNHNS, CDR2 SASEGT. CDR3 in amino acids: CASRRSWAGETQYF. Here the CDR3 DNA reads TGTGCCAGCAGAAGATCTTGGGCTGGAGAGACCCAGTACTTC.

In its sample, this clonotype was seen many times. This chain uses TRBV11-1 with TRBJ1-5; D remains unclear. Germline CDR1 is SGHAT and CDR2 is FQDESV (reference sequence). V was trimmed by 1 base and J by 2 bases, leaving 12 bases between them. The CDR3 runs to 16 residues. The CDR3 DNA reads TGTGCCAGCAGCTTAGAAGGGCTCGAGCGCAATCAGCCCCAGCATTTT. It codes for CASSLEGLERNQPQHF. Looking up the rest from reference TRBV11-1 and TRBJ1-5 gives the full variable domain: EAEVAQSPRYKITEKSQAVAFWCDPISGHATLYWYRQILGQGPELLVQFQDESVVDDSQLPKDRFSAERLKGVDSTLKIQPAELGDSAMYLCASSLEGLERNQPQHFGDGTRLSIL.

This chain joins TRBV28 and TRBJ1-1, with 10 bases fitting TRBD1. This CDR3 is built from 17 residues. V was clipped by 0 bases and J by 3 bases; unmatched bases: 7. Per germline, CDR1 MDHEN and CDR2 SYDVKM. For the CDR3, the DNA is TGTGCCAGCAGTTTATGGGGGACAGGGGTACGCGACACTGAAGCTTTCTTT. Translation gives CASSLWGTGVRDTEAFF.

This chain joins TRBV3-1 and TRBJ2-7; 10 bases match TRBD2. The trim removed 3 bases at V and 3 bases at J, leaving 5 bases unmatched. Germline CDR1 and CDR2: LGHDT and YNNKEL (reference sequence). The CDR3 has 15 residues. CDR3: CASSHTLAGVYEQYF. For the CDR3, the DNA is TGTGCCAGCAGCCATACCCTAGCGGGAGTCTACGAGCAGTACTTC.

Ten or more counts support this clonotype. This rearrangement joins TRBV7-2 to TRBJ1-1; D is ambiguous. V lost 4 bases and J lost 3, with 9 bases in between. In germline, CDR1 is SGHTA, CDR2 FQGNSA. The CDR3 runs 13 residues. The CDR3 spells CASSSQVHTEAFF. CDR3 nucleotides: TGTGCCAGCAGCTCCCAGGTACACACTGAAGCTTTCTTT.

Many counts were recorded for this clonotype. The CDR3 loop is CASSEGQNYGYTF. The CDR3 DNA follows: TGTGCCAGCAGTGAGGGACAGAACTATGGCTACACCTTC. The rearrangement uses TRBV6-1 and TRBJ1-2; 7 bases are a match to TRBD1. This CDR3 has 13 amino acids. The germline V gene encodes CDR1 MNHNS and CDR2 SASEGT. V lost 3 bases, J lost 2 bases, and 0 bases stayed unmatched.